The 3 T cell receptor beta chains in this list originate from one sample, sequenced in a study of CD4+ T cells in melanoma. Sequenced by immunoSEQ multiplex PCR; TCRdb stores in-frame clones only, minus some. The table lists 15,000 to 20,000 clones, 65% to 85% of them singletons, with about 5.4% in the top ten. Material: cells from a culture (not recorded whether cultured in vitro). These receptors were obtained from a human donor with melanoma.

V and J are TRBV9 and TRBJ1-4; D might be TRBD1 (5 bases). The length of the CDR3 is 15 residues. In germline, CDR1 is SGDLS, CDR2 YYNGEE. Trimming cost V 0 bases and J 6 bases, with 12 bases left between them. CDR3 sequence (DNA): TGTGCCAGCAGCGTAGGGGTGGCGGGGGATGAAAAACTGTTTTTT. Its protein is CASSVGVAGDEKLFF.

The chain uses TRBV2 and TRBJ1-3; D ambiguous. V lost 8 bases and J lost 2, with 7 bases in between. The CDR3 covers 12 residues. Per the germline V gene, CDR1 is SNHLY and CDR2 is FYNNEI. CDR3 sequence reads: CASARPGNTIYF. CDR3 coding DNA: TGTGCCAGCGCCCGACCTGGAAACACCATATATTTT.

The chain combines TRBV27 with TRBJ1-6; 9 bases line up with TRBD1. V lost 0 bases and J lost 5; bases outside the gene matches: 8. The CDR3 covers 18 residues. From germline, CDR1 is MNHEY and CDR2 SMNVEV (reference sequence). The CDR3 here is CASSLSGDRGTNNSPLHF. CDR3 bases: TGTGCCAGCAGTTTATCGGGAGACAGGGGGACGAATAATTCACCCCTCCACTTT.